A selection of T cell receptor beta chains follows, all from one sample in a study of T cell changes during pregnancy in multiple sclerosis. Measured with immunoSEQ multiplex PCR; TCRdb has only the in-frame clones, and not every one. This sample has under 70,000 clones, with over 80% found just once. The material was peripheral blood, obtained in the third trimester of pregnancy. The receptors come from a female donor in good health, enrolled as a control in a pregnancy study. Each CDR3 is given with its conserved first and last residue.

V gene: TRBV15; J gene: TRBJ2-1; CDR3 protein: CATSSRQGFGNEQFF
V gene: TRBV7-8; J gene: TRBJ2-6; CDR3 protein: CASSLVIYGYGANVLTF
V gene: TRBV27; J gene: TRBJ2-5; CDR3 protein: CASSPSSVRETQYF
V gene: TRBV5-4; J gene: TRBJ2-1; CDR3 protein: CASTLDSYNEQFF
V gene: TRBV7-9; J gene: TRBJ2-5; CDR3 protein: CASSFHSQETQYF
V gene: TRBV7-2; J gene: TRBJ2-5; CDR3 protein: CASSLVRGEQETQYF
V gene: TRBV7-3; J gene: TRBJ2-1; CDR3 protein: CASSPGTSGTNEQFF
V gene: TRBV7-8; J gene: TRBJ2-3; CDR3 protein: CASSLQSGSTDTQYF
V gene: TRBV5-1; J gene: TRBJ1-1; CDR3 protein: CASKEFTGTDAEAFF
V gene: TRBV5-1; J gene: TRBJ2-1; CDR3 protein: CASSSPTSGPHNEQFF
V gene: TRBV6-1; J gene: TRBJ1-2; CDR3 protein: CASSHTQGRGYTF
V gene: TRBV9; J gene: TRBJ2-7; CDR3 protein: CASSLRADPPREQYF
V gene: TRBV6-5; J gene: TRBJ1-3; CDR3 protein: CATSKSSGNTIYF
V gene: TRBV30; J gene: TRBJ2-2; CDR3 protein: CASRQALKNAGELFF
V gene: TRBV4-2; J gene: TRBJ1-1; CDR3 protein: CASSQDALEAFF
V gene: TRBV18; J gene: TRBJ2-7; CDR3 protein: CASSGGVPYEQYF
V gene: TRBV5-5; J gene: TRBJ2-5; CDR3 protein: CASSLIDSGGLGGTQYF
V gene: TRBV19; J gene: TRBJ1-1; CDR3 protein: CASTLLGGGNTEAFF
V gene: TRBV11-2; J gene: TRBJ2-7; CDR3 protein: CASSLRGGGTYEQYF
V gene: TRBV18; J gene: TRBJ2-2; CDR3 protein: CASSPGTAANTGELFF
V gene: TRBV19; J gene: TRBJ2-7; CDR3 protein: CASSPVGGPYEQYF
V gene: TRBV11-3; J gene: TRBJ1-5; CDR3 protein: CASPSRQPQHF
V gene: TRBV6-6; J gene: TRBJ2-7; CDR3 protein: CASSRVREVSYEQYF
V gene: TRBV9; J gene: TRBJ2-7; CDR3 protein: CASSVGVAGAEQYF
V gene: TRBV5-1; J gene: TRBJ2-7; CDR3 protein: CASSFGRGSEQYF
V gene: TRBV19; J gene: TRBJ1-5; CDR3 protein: CASKGLDSSQPQHF
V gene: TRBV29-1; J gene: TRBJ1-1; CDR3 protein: CSVAGTVTEAFF
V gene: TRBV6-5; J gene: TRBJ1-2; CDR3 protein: CASSYSQGRDGYTF
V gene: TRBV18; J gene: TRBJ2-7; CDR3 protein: CASSPGAGGEQYF
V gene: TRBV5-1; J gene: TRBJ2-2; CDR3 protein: CATSAGQGLAGELFF
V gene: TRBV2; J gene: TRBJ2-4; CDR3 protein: CASSRRTGGMNIQYF
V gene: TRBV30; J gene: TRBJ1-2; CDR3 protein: CAWTQGGTGTAGYGYTF
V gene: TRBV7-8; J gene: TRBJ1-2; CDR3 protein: CASSGGWDSYGYTF